A selection of T cell receptor beta chains follows, all from one sample in a study of graft-versus-host responses after intestinal transplantation. TCRdb's table, derived via immunoSEQ multiplex PCR, lists solely in-frame clones and lacks some. The table records about 150,000 clones, about nine tenths of them present only once. For these TCRs, the target antigens are not known. This material consisted of unstimulated CD4+ T cells sorted from spleen or lymph node cells, taken before intestinal transplant. These TCRs come from a human donor who received an intestinal transplant. Both conserved end residues are part of each CDR3. The order of the fields is D gene, J gene, V gene, clone size, CDR3 DNA, CDR3 protein. D genes are given only for firm matches. Some rows mark clone size as missing; the rest say once, few, many or name a class of expanded clone.

d_call: TRBD2
j_call: TRBJ2-7
v_call: TRBV12-5
clone_size: .
cdr3_nt: TGTGCTAGTGCCCCCGGGGTAGCGGGAGCCTACGAGCAGTACTTC
cdr3_aa: CASAPGVAGAYEQYF

d_call: .
j_call: TRBJ2-3
v_call: TRBV4-3
clone_size: .
cdr3_nt: TGCGCCAGCAGCAAAAGGGGGACAGATACGCAGTATTTT
cdr3_aa: CASSKRGTDTQYF

d_call: TRBD1
j_call: TRBJ1-5
v_call: TRBV6-1
clone_size: .
cdr3_nt: TGTGCCAGCAGTGTCCGGACAGGAGGGCTTAATCAGCCCCAGCATTTT
cdr3_aa: CASSVRTGGLNQPQHF

d_call: TRBD1
j_call: TRBJ2-3
v_call: TRBV11-2
clone_size: .
cdr3_nt: TGTGCCAGCAGCGGGGGACAGTACCACACAGATACGCAGTATTTT
cdr3_aa: CASSGGQYHTDTQYF

d_call: TRBD2
j_call: TRBJ2-3
v_call: TRBV5-1
clone_size: once
cdr3_nt: TGCGCCAGCAGCACCAGGCTAGCGGGAGGGGCAGATACGCAGTATTTT
cdr3_aa: CASSTRLAGGADTQYF

d_call: .
j_call: TRBJ1-5
v_call: TRBV19
clone_size: .
cdr3_nt: TGTGCCAGTATGGAGCGATGGAATCAGCCCCAGCATTTT
cdr3_aa: CASMERWNQPQHF

d_call: TRBD1
j_call: TRBJ1-1
v_call: TRBV30
clone_size: .
cdr3_nt: TGTGCCTGGAGGGACAGGGGTATCACTGAAGCTTTCTTT
cdr3_aa: CAWRDRGITEAFF

d_call: TRBD1
j_call: TRBJ2-7
v_call: TRBV4-3
clone_size: .
cdr3_nt: TGCGCCAGCAGCCAAGATCTTGGGACAGGTACCTACGAGCAGTACTTC
cdr3_aa: CASSQDLGTGTYEQYF

d_call: TRBD1
j_call: TRBJ2-1
v_call: TRBV19
clone_size: .
cdr3_nt: TGTGCCAGTAGTATGCGGACAGGAGGAAAAGACAATGAGCAGTTCTTC
cdr3_aa: CASSMRTGGKDNEQFF

d_call: TRBD1
j_call: TRBJ1-5
v_call: TRBV29-1
clone_size: .
cdr3_nt: TGCAGCGCTGCCGCAGGGGGTCAGCCCCAGCATTTT
cdr3_aa: CSAAAGGQPQHF

d_call: .
j_call: TRBJ2-2
v_call: TRBV18
clone_size: .
cdr3_nt: TGTGCCAGCTCACCACTATCAACCGGGGAGCTGTTTTTT
cdr3_aa: CASSPLSTGELFF

d_call: .
j_call: TRBJ1-5
v_call: TRBV6-5
clone_size: .
cdr3_nt: TGTGCCAGCAGTTACGGAGGCAATCAGCCCCAGCATTTT
cdr3_aa: CASSYGGNQPQHF

d_call: TRBD2
j_call: TRBJ2-7
v_call: TRBV11-2
clone_size: .
cdr3_nt: TGTGCCAGCAGACGGACTAGCGGGAGTTTAACCTACGAGCAGTACTTC
cdr3_aa: CASRRTSGSLTYEQYF

d_call: .
j_call: TRBJ1-2
v_call: TRBV5-6
clone_size: .
cdr3_nt: TGTGCCAGCAGCTTGGGACGGACCTATGGCTACACCTTC
cdr3_aa: CASSLGRTYGYTF

d_call: .
j_call: TRBJ2-1
v_call: TRBV6-6
clone_size: .
cdr3_nt: TGTGCCAGCAGTCCCGGGTGGAATGAGCAGTTCTTC
cdr3_aa: CASSPGWNEQFF

d_call: .
j_call: TRBJ2-5
v_call: TRBV19
clone_size: .
cdr3_nt: TGTGCCAGTAGTATAGGGAACGGAGAGACCCAGTACTTC
cdr3_aa: CASSIGNGETQYF

d_call: .
j_call: TRBJ2-3
v_call: TRBV14
clone_size: once
cdr3_nt: TGTGCCAGCAGCCAATACGGAACAGATACGCAGTATTTT
cdr3_aa: CASSQYGTDTQYF

d_call: TRBD1
j_call: TRBJ1-5
v_call: TRBV28
clone_size: .
cdr3_nt: TGTGCCAGCTTCCGACAGGGAGGTCAGCCCCAGCACTTT
cdr3_aa: CASFRQGGQPQHF

d_call: TRBD2
j_call: TRBJ2-5
v_call: TRBV7-2
clone_size: .
cdr3_nt: TGTGCCAGCAGCTTAGGGGGACTAGCGGGAGTTTCAGAGACCCAGTACTTC
cdr3_aa: CASSLGGLAGVSETQYF

d_call: .
j_call: TRBJ2-1
v_call: TRBV7-7
clone_size: .
cdr3_nt: TGTGCTAGCAGCTTAGCGGAGGGGGTAGGTGAGCAGTTCTTC
cdr3_aa: CASSLAEGVGEQFF

d_call: .
j_call: TRBJ2-3
v_call: TRBV7-9
clone_size: .
cdr3_nt: TGTGCCAGCAGCCGTCTTTCGGGATTAACAGATACGCAGTATTTT
cdr3_aa: CASSRLSGLTDTQYF

d_call: .
j_call: TRBJ2-5
v_call: TRBV7-6
clone_size: .
cdr3_nt: TGTGCCAGCAGCCCGAAACCTCAGGGGGAGGGAGAGACCCAGTACTTC
cdr3_aa: CASSPKPQGEGETQYF

d_call: TRBD1
j_call: TRBJ1-1
v_call: TRBV7-8
clone_size: .
cdr3_nt: TGTGCCAGCAGCTCCATCCGGGACAGGGGGACGAACACTGAAGCTTTCTTT
cdr3_aa: CASSSIRDRGTNTEAFF

d_call: .
j_call: TRBJ2-7
v_call: TRBV25-1
clone_size: .
cdr3_nt: TGTGCCAGCAGTATTCAGGGCTACGAGCAGTACTTC
cdr3_aa: CASSIQGYEQYF

d_call: .
j_call: TRBJ1-4
v_call: TRBV7-2
clone_size: .
cdr3_nt: TGTGCCAGCAACCGGGGACTGCGAGATGAAAAACTGTTTTTT
cdr3_aa: CASNRGLRDEKLFF